Listed below are T cell receptor beta chains from one sample, sequenced in a study of T cell responses to AZD1222 COVID-19 vaccine. This table comes from immunoSEQ multiplex PCR, and its TCRdb copy is limited to in-frame clones, with some not included. Of roughly 150,000 clones in the sample, about nine tenths were seen once. Material: peripheral blood, obtained 28 days after the second AZD1222 dose. These receptor sequences come from an adult who received the AZD1222 COVID-19 vaccine. The CDR3 runs from the conserved cysteine through the conserved F or W.

j_gene,v_gene,CDR3aa
TRBJ1-5,TRBV18,CASSSGGGSNQPQHF
TRBJ2-1,TRBV6-5,CASSLLTGREQFF
TRBJ2-1,TRBV5-1,CASVESLGGPYNEQFF
TRBJ2-7,TRBV10-3,CAIRDRTSEQYF
TRBJ1-3,TRBV28,CASSVTGGSGNTIYF
TRBJ1-6,TRBV5-1,CASSLDQDSPLHF
TRBJ1-3,TRBV6-6,CASSRTSDGNTIYF
TRBJ1-1,TRBV7-8,CASSLSLGNTEAFF
TRBJ1-2,TRBV28,CASSYGGGGYTF
TRBJ1-2,TRBV27,CASSTGRNYGYTF
TRBJ2-1,TRBV4-1,CASSAPPGMGYNEQFF
TRBJ2-6,TRBV6-4,CASSDTGVSGANVLTF
TRBJ1-2,TRBV5-6,CASSLTTDEGSGPYGYTF
TRBJ1-3,TRBV28,CASSPFAPSGNTIYF
TRBJ2-1,TRBV11-3,CASSLDQPGTEQFF
TRBJ1-1,TRBV27,CASSPRDRTNTEAFF
TRBJ2-7,TRBV11-2,CASSFRTGISYEQYF
TRBJ1-6,TRBV11-1,CASSPGQGPRNSPLHF
TRBJ2-3,TRBV4-2,CASSPGVAGVGRTDTQYF
TRBJ1-2,TRBV19,CASSIEAGYTF
TRBJ1-6,TRBV15,CATSRVRGNSPLHF
TRBJ2-1,TRBV3-1/TRBV3-2,CASSLLGQEQYNEQFF
TRBJ1-2,TRBV5-5,CASSPGTGVGYGYTF
TRBJ1-5,TRBV19,CASSGRINQPQHF
TRBJ2-2,TRBV2,CASSQVGAGELFF
TRBJ1-3,TRBV19,CASNSRGGVSGNTIYF